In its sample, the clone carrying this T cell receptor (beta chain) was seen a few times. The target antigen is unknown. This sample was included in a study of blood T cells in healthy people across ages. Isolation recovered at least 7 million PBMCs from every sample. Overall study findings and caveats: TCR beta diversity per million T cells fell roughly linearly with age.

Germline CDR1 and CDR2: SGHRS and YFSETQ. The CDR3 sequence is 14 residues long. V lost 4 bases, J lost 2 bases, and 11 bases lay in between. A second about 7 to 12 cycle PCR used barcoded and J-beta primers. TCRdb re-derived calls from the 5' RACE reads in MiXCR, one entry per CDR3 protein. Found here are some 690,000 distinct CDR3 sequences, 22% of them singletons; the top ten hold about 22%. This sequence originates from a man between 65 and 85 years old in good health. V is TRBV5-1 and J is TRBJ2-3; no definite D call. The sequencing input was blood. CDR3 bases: TGCGCCAGCAGCCTAGACCCTACCACAGATACGCAGTATTTT. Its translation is CASSLDPTTDTQYF.